This T cell receptor beta chain was found in a study of blood T cell repertoires in COVID-19. The CDR3 has 12 residues. Germline V gives CDR1 MNHEY, CDR2 SVGAGI. V was cut by 8 bases and J by 5 bases, with 10 bases left in between. The assay was immunoSEQ multiplex PCR, and TCRdb's table has in-frame clones only and misses some. The sample comprises fewer than 150,000 clones, 88% of which are singletons, and 0.88% rests with the top ten. The receptor was isolated from a woman aged 45-65 years with active or convalescent COVID-19. Sequenced sample: peripheral blood. J is TRBJ2-1 and V is TRBV6-5; D gene unclear. The CDR3 sequence: CASPENHNEQFF. As DNA, the CDR3 is TGTGCCAGCCCGGAGAACCACAATGAGCAGTTCTTC.